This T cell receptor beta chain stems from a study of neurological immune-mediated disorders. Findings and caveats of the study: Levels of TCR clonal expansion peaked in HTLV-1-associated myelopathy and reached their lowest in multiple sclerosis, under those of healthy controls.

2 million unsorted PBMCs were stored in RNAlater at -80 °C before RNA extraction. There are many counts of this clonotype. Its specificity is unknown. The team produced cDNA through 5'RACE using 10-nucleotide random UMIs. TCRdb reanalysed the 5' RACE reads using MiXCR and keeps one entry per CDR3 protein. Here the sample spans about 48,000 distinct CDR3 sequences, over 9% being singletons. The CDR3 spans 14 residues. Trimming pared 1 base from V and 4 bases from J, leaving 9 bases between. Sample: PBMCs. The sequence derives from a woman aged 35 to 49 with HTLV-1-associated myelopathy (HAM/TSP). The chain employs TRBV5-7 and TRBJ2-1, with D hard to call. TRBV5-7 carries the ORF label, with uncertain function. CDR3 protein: CASSLYEFYNEQFF. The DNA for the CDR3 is TGTGCCAGCAGCTTGTATGAGTTTTACAATGAGCAGTTCTTC.